This TCR beta chain was retrieved from a study of long-term antiretroviral therapy in people with HIV. The immunoSEQ assay was v3.0, run at survey level. Data came from immunoSEQ multiplex PCR; TCRdb stores just in-frame clones and leaves some out. The data show about 20,000 clones, just over 90% seen once. This CDR3 comprises 16 residues. Trimming took 0 bases from V and 5 from J; bases not matched to a gene: 0. The germline V gene encodes CDR1 SGHTA and CDR2 FQGNSA. The chain couples TRBV7-2 to TRBJ1-6; 11 bases align to TRBD1. The sample here was unsorted PBMCs, taken approximately 4.2 years before starting antiretroviral therapy. The receptor's source is a woman in her 30s with HIV. CDR3 nucleotide sequence: TGTGCCAGCAGCTTAGCGGGACAGGGGGATAATTCACCCCTCCACTTT. Amino acids: CASSLAGQGDNSPLHF. Looking up the rest from reference TRBV7-2 and TRBJ1-6 gives the full variable domain: GAGVSQSPSNKVTEKGKDVELRCDPISGHTALYWYRQSLGQGLEFLIYFQGNSAPDKSGLPSDRFSAERTGGSVSTLTIQRTQQEDSAVYLCASSLAGQGDNSPLHFGNGTRLTVT.